These T cell receptor beta chains were read from a single sample in a study of blood T cells in healthy people across ages. MiXCR was run by TCRdb on the 5' RACE reads, yielding one entry per CDR3 protein. This table holds over 950,000 distinct CDR3 sequences, under 40% found once. The sequenced sample consisted of blood. These receptors were collected from a man younger than 30 in good health. Both conserved end residues are trimmed from each CDR3. Each record gives: D gene, J gene, V gene, CDR3 length, CDR3 protein. D genes are given only for firm matches.

D: TRBD2; J: TRBJ2-5; V: TRBV7-8; length: 16; CDR3: ASSLGLTSGGPLETQY
D: .; J: TRBJ1-2; V: TRBV18; length: 13; CDR3: ASSPTAAENYGYT
D: .; J: TRBJ1-1; V: TRBV9; length: 13; CDR3: ASSESDGMNTEAF
D: TRBD1; J: TRBJ2-6; V: TRBV28; length: 14; CDR3: AISGQDSSGANVLT
D: TRBD1; J: TRBJ1-1; V: TRBV5-1; length: 13; CDR3: ASSARQGPIPEAF
D: .; J: TRBJ1-4; V: TRBV21-1; length: 11; CDR3: ASSKGGLEKLF
D: .; J: TRBJ2-1; V: TRBV20-1; length: 12; CDR3: SARDQRRYNEQF
D: .; J: TRBJ2-7; V: TRBV5-1; length: 9; CDR3: ASQDRHEQY
D: TRBD1; J: TRBJ2-7; V: TRBV30; length: 10; CDR3: AWQGARHEQY
D: .; J: TRBJ2-7; V: TRBV27; length: 11; CDR3: ASSDNPRYEQY
D: .; J: TRBJ2-5; V: TRBV4-1; length: 15; CDR3: ASSQVDLLPAIETQY
D: .; J: TRBJ2-1; V: TRBV4-3; length: 10; CDR3: ASSQGAGEQF
D: .; J: TRBJ1-5; V: TRBV27; length: 13; CDR3: ASSFRGESNQPQH
D: .; J: TRBJ1-2; V: TRBV9; length: 11; CDR3: ASSEGGGDGYT
D: .; J: TRBJ2-3; V: TRBV7-2; length: 13; CDR3: ASSLVLASTDTQY
D: TRBD1; J: TRBJ2-5; V: TRBV6-5; length: 13; CDR3: ASRDRDREQETQY
D: TRBD1; J: TRBJ1-2; V: TRBV11-2; length: 12; CDR3: ASSPPTGGRGYT
D: TRBD1; J: TRBJ2-5; V: TRBV12-3/TRBV12-4; length: 12; CDR3: ASSSGQGFETQY
D: .; J: TRBJ2-3; V: TRBV20-1; length: 14; CDR3: SVRAPRGGSTDTQY
D: TRBD1; J: .; V: TRBV27; length: 12; CDR3: ASSHRGQPCEQY
D: .; J: TRBJ2-3; V: TRBV5-1; length: 11; CDR3: ASSVDRGNTQY
D: .; J: TRBJ1-4; V: TRBV2; length: 13; CDR3: ASTATGPTNEKLF
D: TRBD2; J: TRBJ2-2; V: TRBV10-3; length: 13; CDR3: ATALAGGRLGELF
D: .; J: TRBJ1-6; V: TRBV4-1; length: 12; CDR3: ASNQDLVFRPLH
D: TRBD1; J: TRBJ2-2; V: TRBV20-1; length: 13; CDR3: SSNGQGIIDGELF
D: TRBD1; J: TRBJ1-5; V: TRBV12-3/TRBV12-4; length: 14; CDR3: ASSRSGRGSNQPQH
D: TRBD1; J: TRBJ1-5; V: TRBV12-3/TRBV12-4; length: 13; CDR3: ASSEGDRVNQPQH
D: TRBD2; J: TRBJ2-2; V: TRBV6-6; length: 15; CDR3: ASAPSGGALLTGELF
D: .; J: TRBJ2-2; V: TRBV6-2/TRBV6-3; length: 13; CDR3: ASSHFKRGTGELF
D: TRBD2; J: TRBJ2-7; V: TRBV20-1; length: 14; CDR3: SARDLAGGNSYEQY
D: .; J: TRBJ2-1; V: TRBV4-2; length: 10; CDR3: ASSQGSYEQF
D: .; J: TRBJ2-2; V: TRBV20-1; length: 12; CDR3: SARVAGLTGELF
D: .; J: TRBJ1-2; V: TRBV25-1; length: 11; CDR3: ASSPRRPYGYT
D: .; J: TRBJ1-5; V: TRBV4-3; length: 13; CDR3: ASSQGPTGEQPQH
D: TRBD1; J: TRBJ1-1; V: TRBV15; length: 13; CDR3: ATSREAGGNTEAF
D: .; J: TRBJ1-1; V: TRBV5-1; length: 10; CDR3: ATGSGDGEAF
D: .; J: TRBJ2-3; V: TRBV20-1; length: 13; CDR3: SAGTGTTLPDTQY
D: .; J: TRBJ2-2; V: TRBV7-2; length: 13; CDR3: ASSLVYKNTGELF
D: TRBD2; J: TRBJ2-3; V: TRBV20-1; length: 13; CDR3: SAPTSGEAVDTQY
D: .; J: TRBJ1-4; V: TRBV7-9; length: 16; CDR3: ASSLPRANANFNEKLF
D: .; J: TRBJ2-1; V: TRBV4-2; length: 13; CDR3: ASSPAPYNEGTQF
D: .; J: TRBJ1-1; V: TRBV2; length: 9; CDR3: ASSELPEAF
D: .; J: .; V: TRBV20-1; length: 9; CDR3: SARLKNIQY
D: .; J: TRBJ2-1; V: TRBV18; length: 12; CDR3: ASSPAGPHNEQF
D: .; J: TRBJ1-1; V: TRBV9; length: 11; CDR3: ASSVGGDSEAF
D: .; J: TRBJ1-1; V: TRBV6-1; length: 12; CDR3: ASSELPLRTEAF
D: .; J: TRBJ2-7; V: TRBV29-1; length: 19; CDR3: SVGGRSLGTRWIRETYEQY
D: TRBD1; J: TRBJ2-1; V: TRBV28; length: 12; CDR3: ASRRQGLYNEQF
D: TRBD1; J: TRBJ1-2; V: TRBV28; length: 13; CDR3: ASRLRDSTNYGYT
D: .; J: TRBJ1-6; V: TRBV5-1; length: 13; CDR3: ASSLVGGQDSPLH
D: .; J: TRBJ2-1; V: TRBV5-1; length: 10; CDR3: ASRSRFDEQF
D: TRBD1; J: TRBJ1-5; V: TRBV20-1; length: 14; CDR3: SAGPGGRYSNQPQH
D: .; J: TRBJ1-1; V: TRBV4-3; length: 14; CDR3: ASSQRTGRVNTEAF